The rows below give T cell receptor beta chains drawn from one sample of a study of T cells in Graves' hyperthyroidism and ophthalmopathy. Each CDR3 protein gets one entry after TCRdb re-called the multiplex PCR reads with MiXCR. Altogether a few hundred thousand distinct CDR3 sequences are present, more than 15% being singletons, with the ten largest covering roughly 7.3%. Source material: blood. The receptors were sampled from a woman aged 25-40 years with Graves' hyperthyroidism. Both conserved end residues are part of each CDR3. The D gene is left open where the match is weak. Clone size is shown for a subset of rows, as once, few, many or a class of expanded clone.

v_gene	d_gene	j_gene	abundance	CDR3aa	CDR3nt
TRBV28	.	TRBJ2-7	many	CASRPPGTLTYEQYF	TGTGCCAGCAGACCCCCCGGGACACTTACCTACGAGCAGTACTTC
TRBV2	.	TRBJ2-1	many	CASNRFNNEQFF	TGTGCCAGCAACAGGTTCAACAATGAGCAGTTCTTC
TRBV12-3/TRBV12-4	.	TRBJ2-2	many	CASSLEGLSTGELFF	TGTGCCAGCAGTTTAGAAGGTCTCAGCACCGGGGAGCTGTTTTTT
TRBV2	.	TRBJ2-7	many	CASSIMRYRQGGLNEQYF	TGTGCCAGCAGTATCATGCGGTACCGACAGGGAGGTCTAAACGAGCAGTACTTC
TRBV20-1	.	TRBJ1-1	many	CSARPGTNTEAFF	TGCAGTGCTAGACCAGGGACGAACACTGAAGCTTTCTTT
TRBV10-3	.	TRBJ1-1	few	CAISERENTEAFF	TGTGCCATCAGTGAAAGGGAGAACACTGAAGCTTTCTTT
TRBV13	.	TRBJ2-2	many	CASSLSSAVGVNTGELFF	TGTGCCAGCAGCCTCTCGTCTGCGGTCGGGGTGAACACCGGGGAGCTGTTTTTT
TRBV6-5	.	TRBJ1-1	many	CASSYGYRDHTEAFF	TGTGCCAGCAGTTACGGTTACAGGGATCACACTGAAGCTTTCTTT
TRBV28	.	TRBJ1-3	many	CASSTTFVRGSGNTIYF	TGTGCCAGCAGTACCACCTTCGTGAGGGGCTCTGGAAACACCATATATTTT
TRBV2	.	TRBJ1-5	few	CASSENQGIQPQHF	TGTGCCAGCAGTGAAAACCAGGGGATTCAGCCCCAGCATTTT
TRBV6-2/TRBV6-3	TRBD2	TRBJ2-4	.	CASSSRLAGGWSAKNIQHF	TGTGCCAGCAGTTCAAGACTAGCGGGAGGATGGTCTGCCAAAAACATTCAGCACTTC
TRBV19	.	TRBJ1-5	few	CASTRDGNQPQHF	TGTGCCAGTACCCGGGACGGTAATCAGCCCCAGCATTTT